This TCR beta chain was captured in a study of neurological immune-mediated disorders. There are many counts of this clonotype. Its antigen is currently unknown. 5'RACE with 10-nucleotide random UMIs generated the cDNA. MiXCR, applied by TCRdb to the 5' RACE reads, yields one record per CDR3 protein. The sample carries approximately 50,000 distinct CDR3 sequences, over 3% recorded once. Findings of the study overall: Healthy controls had more TCR clonal expansion than multiple sclerosis, which showed the least, whereas HTLV-1-associated myelopathy showed the most.

The CDR3 totals 13 residues. The ends were cut back, 4 bases at V and 9 bases at J, with 19 bases in the middle. Germline CDR1 SQVTM, CDR2 ANQGSEA. Sequencing was done on a sample of PBMCs. The sequence was collected from a man aged 40-49 years with multiple sclerosis. J is TRBJ2-7 and V is TRBV29-1, with D perhaps TRBD1 (5 bases). CDR3 DNA: TGCAGCGTTGTGGCAGGGCTAAAGCAGAGGCAGTACTTC. This gives the protein CSVVAGLKQRQYF.